This TCR beta chain was obtained from a study of blood T cell repertoires in COVID-19. The method was immunoSEQ multiplex PCR; TCRdb's version includes in-frame clones alone and lacks a portion of them. The repertoire holds 150,000 to 200,000 clones, over 70% seen once, with 9.5% to 12% in the top ten. There are 14 residues in the CDR3. Germline V gives CDR1 KGHDR, CDR2 SFDVKD. Trimming took off 3 bases at V and 4 bases at J, with 10 bases between the two ends. The sequence was collected from a man between 45 and 60 years old who had recovered from COVID-19. This chain uses TRBV24-1 with TRBJ2-3; TRBD1 might be the D (7 bases). Sequenced sample: PBMCs or T cells enriched from blood (not recorded which). CDR3 in DNA: TGTGCCACCAGTGATCCCAGGGGGGCAGATACGCAGTATTTT. Its protein is CATSDPRGADTQYF.